The present entry profiles one T cell receptor beta chain with its context. This clonotype was counted only a few times. The antigen it recognizes is unknown. The record has no base qualities; no much larger clone is one base away. This sample stems from a study of CD8 T cells in ankylosing spondylitis (TCRdb year 2017). Regarding the study in general: T cell receptor beta repertoires were profiled in healthy donors and ankylosing spondylitis patients so that disease-linked TCR variants could be found. Samples of peripheral blood were taken, and for ankylosing spondylitis patients, synovial fluid was collected as well. The full study cohort was made up of 25 ankylosing spondylitis patients and roughly 100 healthy donors. Results and caveats for the whole study, not just this receptor: Blood from ankylosing spondylitis patients appeared to be characterized by a TCR beta motif composed of about eight highly homologous amino acid variants. The disease-linked clones showed a CD8+ phenotype and occurred at relatively low frequencies in peripheral blood. Some motif variants had previously been reported in the synovial fluid and blood of reactive arthritis patients, which suggests shared mechanisms of disease initiation. The disease-linked clones were reported to be significantly enriched in matched synovial fluid samples from ankylosing spondylitis patients.

The CDR3 has 17 amino acids, counting the end cysteine and phenylalanine. The only DNA kept is the CDR3, 51 bases in frame from the first base. The germline ends are 21 bases apart after V is trimmed by 4 bases and J by 4 bases. In the germline V gene, CDR1 corresponds to MDHEN and CDR2 to SYDVKM. TCRdb records Illumina HiSeq 2500 as the sequencer. Quantitative 5'-RACE with molecular barcodes was the method used to prepare the TCR beta libraries. As for how the authors treated the data: A new computational method based on a probabilistic model of VDJ rearrangement was used to identify disease-linked TCR variants. Through fastp at Q25 and MiXCR, TCRdb rebuilt clones from the public reads, retaining in-frame beta chains. Entries are consolidated by CDR3 protein sequence, retaining the most common genes and DNA. TCRdb's processing, not the study's, gives the V and J calls here. A total of 200,000 to 250,000 distinct CDR3 sequences appear in this sample, roughly 10% of them only once. The ten most abundant clones make up approximately 6.6% of the sample.

The specimen was blood, either unsorted or a sorted T cell fraction (not recorded which). The TCR sequence derives from a male donor with ankylosing spondylitis or in good health (not recorded which). The sequence is built from TRBV28 and TRBJ2-3; the D gene is possibly TRBD1, with 5 bases matching. The CDR3 corresponds to CASSYPRAMMVADTQYF. The bases read TGTGCCAGCAGTTACCCCAGGGCGATGATGGTGGCAGATACGCAGTATTTT.